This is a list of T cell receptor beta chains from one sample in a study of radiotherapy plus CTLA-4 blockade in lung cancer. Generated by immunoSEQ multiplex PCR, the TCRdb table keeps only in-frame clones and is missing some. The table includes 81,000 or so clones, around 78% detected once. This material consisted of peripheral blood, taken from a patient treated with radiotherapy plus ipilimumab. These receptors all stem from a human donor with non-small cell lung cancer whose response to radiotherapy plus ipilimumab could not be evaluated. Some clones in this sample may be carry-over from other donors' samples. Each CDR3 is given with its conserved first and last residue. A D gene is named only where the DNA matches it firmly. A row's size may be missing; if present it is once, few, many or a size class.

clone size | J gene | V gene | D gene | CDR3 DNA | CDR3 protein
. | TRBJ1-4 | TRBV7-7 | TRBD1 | TGTGCTAGCAGCTGGGACAGGGGAAATGAAAAACTGTTTTTT | CASSWDRGNEKLFF
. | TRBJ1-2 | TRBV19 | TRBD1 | TGTGCCAGTAGTCAGGGGACAGCGCATAACTATGGCTACACCTTC | CASSQGTAHNYGYTF
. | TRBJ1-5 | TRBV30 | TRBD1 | TGTGCCTGGAGTCATGGACAGGTAGGGGGCAATCAGCCCCAGCATTTT | CAWSHGQVGGNQPQHF
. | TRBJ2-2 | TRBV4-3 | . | TGCGCCAGCAGCCGTGATTGGACTACCACCGGGGAGCTGTTTTTT | CASSRDWTTTGELFF
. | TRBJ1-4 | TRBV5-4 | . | TGTGCCAGCAGCTTGCAACAGGGCACTGAAAAACTGTTTTTT | CASSLQQGTEKLFF
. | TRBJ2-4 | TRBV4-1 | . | TGCGCCAGCAGCCAAGATTCCGGGCGGGACATTCAGTACTTC | CASSQDSGRDIQYF
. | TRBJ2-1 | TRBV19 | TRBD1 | TGTGCCAGTAGTATAGCAGGGGGCGCCTACAATGAGCAGTTCTTC | CASSIAGGAYNEQFF
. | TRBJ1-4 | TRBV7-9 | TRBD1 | TGTGCCAGCAGCTTAGGAGGGGGCACTGAAAAACTGTTTTTT | CASSLGGGTEKLFF
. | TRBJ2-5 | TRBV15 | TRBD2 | TGTGCCACCAGCCCCTGGACTAGCGGGGGGGAGGGGGAGACCCAGTACTTC | CATSPWTSGGEGETQYF
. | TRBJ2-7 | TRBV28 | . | TGTGCCAGCAGGGAAGGGACACGCGCCTACGAGCAGTACTTC | CASREGTRAYEQYF
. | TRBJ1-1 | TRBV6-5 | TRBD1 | TGTGCCAGCAGTAGAAAACAGGGGACCACTGAAGCTTTCTTT | CASSRKQGTTEAFF
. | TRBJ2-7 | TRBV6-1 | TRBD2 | TGTGCCAGCGCGACTAGCGGATCTACCTACGAGCAGTACTTC | CASATSGSTYEQYF
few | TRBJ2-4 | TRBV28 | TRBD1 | TGTGCCAGCCGACCGGGACAGAGCAAAAACATTCAGTACTTC | CASRPGQSKNIQYF
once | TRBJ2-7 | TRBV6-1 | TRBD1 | TGTGCCAGCAGTTGGGACAGGAGCTCCTACGAGCAGTACTTC | CASSWDRSSYEQYF
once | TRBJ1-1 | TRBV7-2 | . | TGTGCCAGCAGCCCAAGCACAGCGAACACTGAAGCTTTCTTT | CASSPSTANTEAFF
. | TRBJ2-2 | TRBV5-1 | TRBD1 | TGCGCCAGCGGCGGACAGGGCGGCACCGGGGAGCTGTTTTTT | CASGGQGGTGELFF
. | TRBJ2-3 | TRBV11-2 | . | TGTGCCAGCAGCTCCCGGGGAGGTTATGGGGGAGATACGCAGTATTTT | CASSSRGGYGGDTQYF
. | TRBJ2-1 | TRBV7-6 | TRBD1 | TGTGCCACGGGACAGAGTCTTGACAATGAGCAGTTCTTC | CATGQSLDNEQFF
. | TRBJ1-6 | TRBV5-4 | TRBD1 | TGTGCCAGCAGCCTCGACAGGGATAATTCACCCCTCCACTTT | CASSLDRDNSPLHF
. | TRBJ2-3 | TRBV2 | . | TGTGCCAGCATCAGAAACGGGGATACGCAGTATTTT | CASIRNGDTQYF
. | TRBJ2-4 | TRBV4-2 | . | TGTGCCAGCAGCCCCGCGGACAGGAGGGGAGGAAACATTCAGTACTTC | CASSPADRRGGNIQYF
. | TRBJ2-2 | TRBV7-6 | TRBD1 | TGTGCCAGCAGCCTGACAGGGTTGGACACCGGGGAGCTGTTTTTT | CASSLTGLDTGELFF
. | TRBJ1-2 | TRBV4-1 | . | TGCGCCAGCAGCCAAGATCCGACTGCTTACTATGGCTACACCTTC | CASSQDPTAYYGYTF
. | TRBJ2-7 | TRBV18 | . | TGTGCCAGCTCAGCTACACCCCCGGGACAAGTCTACGAGCAGTACTTC | CASSATPPGQVYEQYF
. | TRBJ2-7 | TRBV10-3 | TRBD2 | TGTGCCATCAGCGGGACTAGTGTCTACGAGCAGTACTTC | CAISGTSVYEQYF
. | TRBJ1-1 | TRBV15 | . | TGTGCCACCAGCAGACAGGGCGGCGCTGAAGCTTTCTTT | CATSRQGGAEAFF
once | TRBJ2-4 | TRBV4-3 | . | TGCGCCAGCAGCCTTACAGGAAGCCTAGCCAAAAACATTCAGTACTTC | CASSLTGSLAKNIQYF
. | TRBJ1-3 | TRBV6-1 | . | TGTGCCAGCAGTGAAGGGGGGGGCTCAGGAAACACCATATATTTT | CASSEGGGSGNTIYF